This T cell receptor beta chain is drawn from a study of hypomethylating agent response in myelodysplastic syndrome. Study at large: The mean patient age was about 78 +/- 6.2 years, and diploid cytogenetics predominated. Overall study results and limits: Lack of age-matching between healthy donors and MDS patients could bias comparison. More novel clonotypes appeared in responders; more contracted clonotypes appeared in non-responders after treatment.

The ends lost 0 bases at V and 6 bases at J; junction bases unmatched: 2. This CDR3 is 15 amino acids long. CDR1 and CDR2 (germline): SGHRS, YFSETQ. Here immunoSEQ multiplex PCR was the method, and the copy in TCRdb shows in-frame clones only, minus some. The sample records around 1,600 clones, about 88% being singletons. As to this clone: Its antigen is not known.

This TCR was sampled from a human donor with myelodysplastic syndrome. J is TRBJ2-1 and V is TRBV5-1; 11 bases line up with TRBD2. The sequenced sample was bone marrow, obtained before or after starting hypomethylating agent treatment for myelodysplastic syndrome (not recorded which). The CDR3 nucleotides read TGCGCCAGCAGCTTGGGGCTAGCGGGAGGCAATGAGCAGTTCTTC. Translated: CASSLGLAGGNEQFF.